The entry below describes one T cell receptor beta chain. The antigen is unknown. The sample belongs to a study of cytomegalovirus exposure and HLA in healthy donors. Study results and caveats: It was reported that TCR beta sequences correctly inferred the HLA-A and HLA-B alleles for most subjects. The sole available immune exposure information was CMV serostatus.

Researchers ran the PCR with 60 Vbeta and 13 Jbeta primers. Clones were read by immunoSEQ multiplex PCR, and TCRdb kept only the in-frame ones, dropping some. The sample holds roughly 100,000 clones, around four fifths seen once. V was trimmed by 2 bases and J by 6 bases, leaving 17 bases between them. Germline V gene sequence: CDR1 SEHNR, CDR2 FQNEAQ (reference sequence). The CDR3 loop spans 15 amino acids. The sequencing input was PBMCs. This TCR was sampled from a man in his forties in good health and CMV-seronegative. The chain links TRBV7-9 to TRBJ2-7; possibly TRBD1 for D (7 bases). The CDR3 loop is CASSLQNRQGGEQYF. Written as DNA, the CDR3 is TGTGCCAGCAGCTTACAGAATCGGCAGGGGGGCGAGCAGTACTTC.